This paragraph reports one TCR beta chain. Its antigen is as yet unknown. The CDR3 is made up of 15 amino acids. J was trimmed by 7 bases and V by 2 bases; bases with no gene match: 8. The germline CDR1 and CDR2 sequences are GTSNPN and SVGIG (reference sequence). Sequencing used immunoSEQ multiplex PCR; TCRdb keeps in-frame clones, though not all of them. The sample consists of tens of thousands of clones, approximately 78% of them appearing once. This record belongs to a study of PD-1 blockade in classical Hodgkin lymphoma. Looking at the study overall: Patients were administered nivolumab (3 mg/kg intravenously) every 2 weeks. Study-level points and caveats: A significant rise in TCR diversity by C4D1 was seen for CD4+ but not CD8+ cells. Complete responders started with a diversity level that resembled newly diagnosed patients at baseline.

All the patients suffered relapse after autologous stem cell transplantation, and brentuximab vedotin exposure differed. Complete response, partial response or progressive disease were the best responses. This material consisted of peripheral blood mononuclear cells (PBMCs), taken at baseline. The sequence derives from a human donor with classical Hodgkin lymphoma. The chain couples TRBV30 to TRBJ1-5; 10 nucleotides line up with TRBD1. The CDR3 region has the DNA TGTGCCTGGAGTACCGAAGCGGACAGGGGGCAGCCCCAGCATTTT. Its translation is CAWSTEADRGQPQHF.